This T cell receptor (beta chain) was identified during a study of cytomegalovirus exposure and HLA in healthy donors. Whole-study results and caveats: Sequencing likely caused a cluster of highly shared sequence variants.

This clone was seen more than once but under ten times. No antigen is known for it. Germline CDR1 is SGDLS and CDR2 is YYNGEE. The CDR3 totals 15 residues. V lost 3 bases to trimming and J lost 3 bases, with 10 bases between them. The PCR ran on 60 Vbeta and 13 Jbeta primers. Profiling relied on immunoSEQ multiplex PCR, and the TCRdb table lists in-frame clones only, not all of them. This sample has about 100,000 clones; 55% to 85% occur once, and the top ten carry 15% to 20%. This clonotype was obtained from a woman between 18 and 29 years old in good health and CMV-seropositive. Material: PBMCs. The chain employs TRBV9 and TRBJ2-6; a possible D gene is TRBD2 (6 bases). The CDR3, as DNA: TGTGCCAGCAGCGAGGGGACTCTTGGGGCCAACGTCCTGACTTTC. Translating gives CASSEGTLGANVLTF.